This TCR beta chain was captured in a study of shared clonotypes between healthy human individuals (dated by TCRdb to the early 2020s). Some background on the complete study: The cohort comprised two women and a few men aged 18 to 49 years. To increase sequencing depth and limit assay-specific biases, different laboratories used diverse techniques to prepare libraries and sequence TCR repertoires. Per donor, leukapheresis produced somewhere between about 0.9 and 9.5 billion PBMCs. To estimate repertoire size and how much clonotype sharing occurs between individuals, the study deeply sequenced the blood TCR repertoires of several healthy adults. For each donor, CD4 naive and CD4 memory were each given three plates, CD8 naive was given two plates, and CD8 memory was given one plate.

For this clone: Its target antigen remains unknown. Base qualities were left out, and no much larger clone turns up one base away.

The CDR3 spans 14 residues, from the cysteine through the phenylalanine. The kept DNA is CDR3 alone, 42 bases in frame from the first base. The germline V and J ends show losses of 6 bases and 5 bases respectively, and no gene match explains 7 bases of the junction. Via the germline V gene, CDR1 is MDHEN and CDR2 SYDVKM. General findings and caveats noted by the study authors: Only blood was sampled, and tissue TCR repertoires likely differ from those in blood. Naive subsets generally had larger estimated clonotype richness than memory subsets did. Compared with non-shared clonotypes, the clonotypes found in all four sorted-subset donors had higher generation probabilities. Pairwise subsampling indicated that sequencing depth was expected to affect the degree of clonotype sharing among donors. About 5% of naive CD4, 3.5% of naive CD8, roughly 2.5% of memory CD4, and roughly 0.4% of memory CD8 clonotypes were shared across a few donors. The genetic and exposure-history diversity represented was limited by the small number of donors. Rarefaction of sorted-subset datasets indicated incomplete sequencing despite the large sequencing depth.

Using the deep immunoSEQ assay, TCR CDR3 regions were amplified from genomic DNA by multiplex PCR. Extracted genomic DNA from each cell subset was distributed evenly across all wells of several immunoSEQ 96-well plates, and each plate was treated as a replicate. For sorted subsets, around 200 ng genomic DNA, equal to 30,000 or so T cell genomes, was loaded into each replicate PCR. Purified libraries were measured with a Qubit 3.0 fluorometer, size-checked on a Bioanalyzer 2100, and measured again with the KAPA Library Quantification kit. A separate single-read 150-cycle Illumina NextSeq 550 flow cell was used to sequence each immunoSEQ 96-well plate. Per the source publication's procedure: The immunoSEQ output contained only junctional sequences without quality scores, so filtering could not match that applied to full-length reads. Sequences were annotated with PyIR, a Python wrapper for IgBLAST v1.9, and V/J genes and CDR3 were assigned using IMGT germline references. Reads were filtered out if the reads had weak V/J assignments (E-value above 1e-6), no CDR3, stop codons, out-of-frame junctions, or ambiguous translated residues. V3J clonotypes were defined by identical inferred V gene, J gene, and CDR3 amino acid sequence. The percentage overlap between two repertoires was calculated by dividing the number of shared unique clonotypes by the size of the smaller repertoire. Repertoire richness was assessed with RTK rarefaction, the Chao1 estimator, and Recon v2.1 estimates of unobserved clonotypes. For all TCRbeta clonotypes obtained by the gDNA method from four donors, generation probabilities were computed with OLGA. In TCRdb, the immuneACCESS table is reduced to in-frame sequences with V and J assigned. These tables do not hold every clone; where another copy was compared, an unresolved V gene accounts for under half, and the others remain unexplained. V, J and clone size derive from that table, while D and trimming were established from the DNA sequence. The sample table lists about 2.2 million clones, 85% to 95% of them with a count of one. Less than 2% of the sample belongs to the ten largest clones.

CD8 naive samples consisted of CD45RO-negative cells that were positively selected for CCR7, yielding a CD45RA+CCR7+ population without TemRA cells. The donors were healthy, HIV-negative adults who had no recently reported acute infections or vaccinations. All donors were Caucasian adults living in Nashville, Tennessee, USA. After blood collection by leukapheresis, PBMCs were isolated using Ficoll-Histopaque density gradient centrifugation and then cryopreserved in the vapor phase of liquid nitrogen. Analytical flow cytometry was used to check the purity and quantity of each magnetically sorted T cell population. Genomic DNA was isolated from every sorted fraction and measured by UV absorbance on a Nanodrop 2000c.

Input material: naive CD8+ T cells from PBMCs. What this sample's cell subset or site label stands for: CD45RA+CCR7+. The sequence came from a man in his late teens or twenties in good health. Some clones in this sample may be carry-over from other donors' samples. The chain joins TRBV28 to TRBJ2-5; the junction holds 9 bases that match TRBD1. The CDR3 is CASSRQGVTETQYF. The DNA sequence is TGTGCCAGCAGCCGACAGGGGGTCACGGAGACCCAGTACTTC. Full variable domain (CDR3 extended with the reference TRBV28 and TRBJ2-5 proteins): DVKVTQSSRYLVKRTGEKVFLECVQDMDHENMFWYRQDPGLGLRLIYFSYDVKMKEKGDIPEGYSVSREKKERFSLILESASTNQTSMYLCASSRQGVTETQYFGPGTRLLVL.